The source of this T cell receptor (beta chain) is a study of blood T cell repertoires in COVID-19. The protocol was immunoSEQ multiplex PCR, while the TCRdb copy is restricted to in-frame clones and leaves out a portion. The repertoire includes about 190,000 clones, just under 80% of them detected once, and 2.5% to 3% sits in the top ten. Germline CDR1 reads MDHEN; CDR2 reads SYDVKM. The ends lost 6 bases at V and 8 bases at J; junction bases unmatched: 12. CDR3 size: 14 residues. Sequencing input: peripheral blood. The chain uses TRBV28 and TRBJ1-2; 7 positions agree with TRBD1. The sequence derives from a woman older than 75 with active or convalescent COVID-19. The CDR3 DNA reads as TGTGCCAGCAGCCCCGGACAGGCCCTTTCCGGCTACACCTTC. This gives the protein CASSPGQALSGYTF.